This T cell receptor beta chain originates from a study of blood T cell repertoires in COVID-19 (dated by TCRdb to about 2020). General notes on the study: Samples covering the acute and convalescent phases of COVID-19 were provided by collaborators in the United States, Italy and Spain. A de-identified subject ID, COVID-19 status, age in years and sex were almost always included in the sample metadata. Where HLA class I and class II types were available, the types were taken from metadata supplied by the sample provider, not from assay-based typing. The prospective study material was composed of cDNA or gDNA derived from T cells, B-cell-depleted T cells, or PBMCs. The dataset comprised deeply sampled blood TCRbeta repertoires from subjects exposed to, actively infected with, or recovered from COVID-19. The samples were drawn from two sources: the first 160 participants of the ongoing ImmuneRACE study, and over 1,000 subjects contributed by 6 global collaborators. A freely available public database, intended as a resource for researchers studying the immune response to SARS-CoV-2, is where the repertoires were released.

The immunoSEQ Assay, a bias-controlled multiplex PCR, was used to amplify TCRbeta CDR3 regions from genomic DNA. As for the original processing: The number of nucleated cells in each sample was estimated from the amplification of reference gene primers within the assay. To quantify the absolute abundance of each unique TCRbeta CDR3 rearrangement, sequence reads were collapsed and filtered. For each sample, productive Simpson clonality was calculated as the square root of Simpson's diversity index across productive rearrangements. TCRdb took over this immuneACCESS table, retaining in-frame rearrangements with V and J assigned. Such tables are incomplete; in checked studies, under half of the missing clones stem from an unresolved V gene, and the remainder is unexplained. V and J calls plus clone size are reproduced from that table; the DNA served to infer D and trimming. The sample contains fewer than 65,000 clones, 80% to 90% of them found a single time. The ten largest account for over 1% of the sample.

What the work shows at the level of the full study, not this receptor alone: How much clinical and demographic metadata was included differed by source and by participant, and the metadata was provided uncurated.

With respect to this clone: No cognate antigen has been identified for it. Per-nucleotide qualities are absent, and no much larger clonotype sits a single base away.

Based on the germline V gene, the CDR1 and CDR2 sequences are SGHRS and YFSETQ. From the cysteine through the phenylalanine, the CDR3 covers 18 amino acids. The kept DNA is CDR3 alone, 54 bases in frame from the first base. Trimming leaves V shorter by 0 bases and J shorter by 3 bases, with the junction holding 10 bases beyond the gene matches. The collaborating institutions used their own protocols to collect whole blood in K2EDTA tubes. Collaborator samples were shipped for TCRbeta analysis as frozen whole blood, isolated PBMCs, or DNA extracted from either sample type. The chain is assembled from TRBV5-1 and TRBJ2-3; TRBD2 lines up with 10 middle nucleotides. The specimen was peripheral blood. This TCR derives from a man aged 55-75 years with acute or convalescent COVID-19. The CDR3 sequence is CASSLVLAGAQETDTQYF. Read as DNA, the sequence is TGCGCCAGCAGCTTGGTCCTAGCGGGGGCACAGGAGACAGATACGCAGTATTTT.